Given below is one T cell receptor beta chain in context. J gave up 0 bases and V 4 bases, and 16 bases lay outside the gene matches. The CDR3 consists of 20 residues. Germline CDR1 is MNHEY and CDR2 is SMNVEV (reference sequence). This record comes from a study of blood T cell repertoires in COVID-19. Study-wide background: The cDNA or gDNA used as material had been derived from T cells, B-cell-depleted T cells, or PBMCs.

As processed by the authors: Nucleated cell counts were estimated from reference gene primer amplification. Produced via immunoSEQ multiplex PCR; TCRdb's table is partial and in-frame only. D and trimming come from the DNA, and the V and J calls and clone size come from that table. The sample lists 75,000 to 80,000 clones; approximately 85% were seen once. This receptor was obtained from a human donor in a cohort sampled during active COVID-19. Sequenced input: peripheral blood. The chain employs TRBV27 and TRBJ2-3; 10 positions agree with TRBD2. CDR3 nucleotide sequence: TGTGCCAGCAGTTCGCGTGGGCTAGCGGGAGTAAAGGGTAGCACAGATACGCAGTATTTT. This translates into CASSSRGLAGVKGSTDTQYF.